A single sample gave rise to the 18 T cell receptor beta chains below, sequenced in a study of blood T cell repertoires in COVID-19. Sequenced by immunoSEQ multiplex PCR; TCRdb stores in-frame clones only, minus some. The data show 140,000 or so clones, about 80% seen once. The specimen was peripheral blood. The receptors were gathered from a man between 65 and 80 years old who had recovered from COVID-19.

J is TRBJ1-1 and V is TRBV7-2, with 7 bases that match TRBD1. The CDR3 contains 15 residues. Losses at the gene ends were 5 bases for V and 1 base for J; bases not matched to a gene: 7. Germline V gene lookup returns CDR1 SGHTA and CDR2 FQGNSA. The CDR3 bases are TGTGCCAGCAGCAAACAGGGGACGGCGAACACTGAAGCTTTCTTT. Protein: CASSKQGTANTEAFF.

This chain links TRBV7-3 with TRBJ2-2, with D possibly being TRBD2 (6 bases). CDR3 length equals 16 residues. From germline, CDR1 is SGHTA and CDR2 FQGTGA. Trimming left V 4 bases short and J 0 bases short, with 12 bases between. The CDR3 region has the DNA TGTGCCAGCAGCTCTATGGGAGGAGCGAACACCGGGGAGCTGTTTTTT. Translated: CASSSMGGANTGELFF.

This rearrangement joins TRBV7-2 to TRBJ1-4; D ambiguous. The length of the CDR3 is 14 residues. Germline values: CDR1 SGHTA, CDR2 FQGNSA. Trimming stripped 1 base from V and 8 bases from J, with 11 bases between. The CDR3 DNA sequence: TGTGCCAGCAGCTTAGTCGTCGGAGGGGAAAAACTGTTTTTT. It translates to CASSLVVGGEKLFF.

V gene TRBV5-1 combines with J gene TRBJ1-6; TRBD1 matches at 7 bases. Germline V CDR1 and CDR2: SGHRS, YFSETQ. The CDR3 has 15 residues. V shed 0 bases and J 10 bases; nucleotides not matched to a gene: 7. The CDR3 protein is CASSLEGGWTSPLHF. In DNA form, the CDR3 reads TGCGCCAGCAGCTTGGAAGGGGGCTGGACGTCACCCCTCCACTTT.

The chain uses TRBV6-2 or TRBV6-3 and TRBJ2-3; TRBD2 agrees at 10 bases. The germline V gene has CDR1 MNHEY and CDR2 SVGEGT. The CDR3 extends over 16 amino acids. V shed 6 bases and J 0 bases; nucleotides not matched to a gene: 6. CDR3 DNA sequence: TGTGCCAGCAGCCCCCGGACTAGCGGTAGCACAGATACGCAGTATTTT. Protein product: CASSPRTSGSTDTQYF.

This chain joins TRBV7-9 and TRBJ2-1; TRBD2 matches 12 bases. Unmatched junction bases numbered 3, after V lost 5 bases and J lost 1 base. The germline CDR1 and CDR2 sequences are SEHNR and FQNEAQ (reference sequence). CDR3 length: 16 residues. DNA of the CDR3: TGTGCCAGCAGCCCACTAGCGGGAGGTTCCTACAATGAGCAGTTCTTC. Translated: CASSPLAGGSYNEQFF. Based on the CDR3 plus reference TRBV7-9 and TRBJ2-1, the full variable domain is DTGVSQNPRHKITKRGQNVTFRCDPISEHNRLYWYRQTLGQGPEFLTYFQNEAQLEKSRLLSDRFSAERPKGSFSTLEIQRTEQGDSAMYLCASSPLAGGSYNEQFFGPGTRLTVL.

The V call is TRBV18, the J call TRBJ2-1, with 9 bases that match TRBD1. J was trimmed by 3 bases and V by 4 bases; bases with no gene match: 4. The CDR3 covers 15 residues. The germline gives CDR1 KGHSH, CDR2 LQKENI. CDR3 protein: CASSRRDRDYNEQFF. The DNA of the CDR3 is TGTGCCAGCTCACGCCGGGACAGGGACTACAATGAGCAGTTCTTC.

V usage is TRBV29-1 and J usage is TRBJ2-1, with 10 nucleotides matching TRBD2. With 1 base clipped from V and 6 bases from J, the junction kept 6 bases outside the gene matches. This CDR3 spans 15 amino acids. Germline V gene data show CDR1 as SQVTM and CDR2 as ANQGSEA. CDR3 protein: CSVEGGLATFNEQFF. The CDR3 bases are TGCAGCGTTGAAGGGGGACTAGCGACCTTCAATGAGCAGTTCTTC.

The genes are TRBV5-1 and TRBJ2-1; D unclear. V was clipped by 2 bases and J by 6 bases, with 9 bases between them. The germline V gene has CDR1 SGHRS and CDR2 YFSETQ. The CDR3 sequence is 13 residues long. DNA of the CDR3: TGCGCCAGCAGCTTTGGCACCCTCAATGAGCAGTTCTTC. As protein: CASSFGTLNEQFF.

This chain connects TRBV30 to TRBJ1-5, with a weak D call TRBD1 (6 bases). Trimming took off 0 bases at V and 9 bases at J, with 12 bases between the two ends. This CDR3 is built from 13 residues. Germline-derived CDR1 and CDR2 are GTSNPN and SVGIG (reference sequence). CDR3 amino acids: CAWSVQGRGPQHF. As DNA, the CDR3 is TGTGCCTGGAGTGTACAGGGCCGGGGGCCCCAGCATTTT.

This chain uses TRBV30 with TRBJ2-1; TRBD2 aligns across 7 bases. Germline CDR1 is GTSNPN and CDR2 is SVGIG (reference sequence). V was pared by 3 bases and J by 6 bases, with 8 bases of the junction left unmatched. This CDR3 spans 14 amino acids. The CDR3 spells CAWRLPGGRNEQFF. CDR3 sequence (DNA): TGTGCCTGGAGACTGCCGGGAGGCCGCAATGAGCAGTTCTTC.

The chain employs TRBV7-9 and TRBJ2-7, with 16 bases aligning to TRBD2. V trimming: 0 bases; J trimming: 0 bases; junction bases outside the gene matches: 5. The germline CDR1 and CDR2 sequences are SEHNR and FQNEAQ (reference sequence). The CDR3 is 19 amino acids. The CDR3 is CASSLALGTSGRASYEQYF. The CDR3 coding sequence is TGTGCCAGCAGCTTAGCGCTAGGGACTAGCGGGAGGGCCTCCTACGAGCAGTACTTC.

CDR3 residues: CASSLDRVRGYTF. CDR3 coding DNA: TGTGCCAGCAGCCTGGACAGGGTGAGAGGCTACACCTTC. The chain uses TRBV6-2 or TRBV6-3 and TRBJ1-2, with TRBD1 matching 8 bases. This CDR3 region has 13 residues. The J segment lost 8 bases and the V segment lost 6 bases, leaving 8 bases of the junction unmatched. CDR1 is MNHEY, CDR2 SVGEGT, per germline.

A few counts support this clone. The V gene is TRBV11-2, the J gene TRBJ1-5, with TRBD1 as a possible D gene (6 bases). The V end was cut by 9 bases, the J end by 2 bases, with 20 bases between. There are 16 residues in the CDR3. Germline CDR1 is SGHAT and CDR2 is FQNNGV. The CDR3 DNA reads TGTGCCAGGAACCGGGACAACAAAAATGGCAATCAGCCCCAGCATTTT. It is translated as CARNRDNKNGNQPQHF.

V usage is TRBV10-3 and J usage is TRBJ2-7; 8 nucleotides match TRBD1. Germline V CDR1 and CDR2: ENHRY, SYGVKD. The CDR3 is 14 residues long. Unmatched junction bases numbered 4, after V lost 3 bases and J lost 3 bases. CDR3 protein: CAISDDRGFYEQYF. The CDR3, as DNA: TGTGCCATCAGTGACGACAGGGGTTTCTACGAGCAGTACTTC.

This clone was counted once. V usage is TRBV11-2 and J usage is TRBJ2-1; possible D gene TRBD2, 5 bases. From germline, CDR1 is SGHAT and CDR2 FQNNGV. There are 14 residues in the CDR3. Between the trimmed V and J ends, which lost 4 bases and 3 bases, there was a span of 10 bases. CDR3 bases: TGTGCCAGCAGCTCCCGGACTTTCTACAATGAGCAGTTCTTC. Translation: CASSSRTFYNEQFF.

The chain couples TRBV4-1 to TRBJ1-4; D is undetermined. Germline V gene sequence: CDR1 MGHRA, CDR2 YSYEKL. The CDR3 has 14 amino acids. The V end lost 0 bases, the J end lost 0 bases, and 2 bases lay between the germline ends. CDR3 protein: CASSQDATNEKLFF. CDR3 nucleotides: TGCGCCAGCAGCCAAGACGCAACTAATGAAAAACTGTTTTTT.

V is TRBV6-5 and J is TRBJ2-3; 9 nucleotides line up with TRBD2. CDR3 length equals 14 residues. Germline V gives CDR1 MNHEY, CDR2 SVGAGI. V gave up 5 bases and J gave up 7 bases; unmatched junction bases: 7. CDR3 nucleotide sequence: TGTGCCAGCAGTCTCCTGGGGACTAGCTATACGCAGTATTTT. Protein: CASSLLGTSYTQYF.